This T cell receptor beta chain emerged from a study of blood T cell repertoires in COVID-19. Study-wide background: There were acute and convalescent COVID-19 samples, and they came from the United States, Italy and Spain. PBMCs, B-cell-depleted T cells, or T cells were the source of the cDNA or gDNA that made up the material.

Between the trimmed V and J ends, which lost 5 bases and 7 bases, there was a span of 8 bases. The germline V gene has CDR1 MDHEN and CDR2 SYDVKM. The CDR3 has 11 residues. Source study methods: Amplification of reference gene primers provided the estimated nucleated cell counts. The table came from immunoSEQ multiplex PCR; TCRdb's copy has only in-frame clones and leaves some out. The DNA was the basis for D and trimming; V, J and clone size are from that table. Here the sample spans 150,000 or so clones, roughly nine tenths being singletons. The V and J genes are TRBV28 and TRBJ1-1; D unresolved. Sequencing was carried out using peripheral blood. The TCR comes from a man over 45 with acute or convalescent COVID-19. The CDR3: CASSRRVEAFF. The CDR3 DNA is TGTGCCAGCAGTCGTCGGGTTGAAGCTTTCTTT.